This T cell receptor beta chain was sequenced during a study of blood T cell repertoires in COVID-19 (dated by TCRdb to 2018 to 2020). About the full investigation: Collaborator samples came from the United States, Italy and Spain and covered acute and convalescent phases of COVID-19. The prospective study material was composed of cDNA or gDNA derived from T cells, B-cell-depleted T cells, or PBMCs. The dataset comprised deeply sampled blood TCRbeta repertoires from subjects exposed to, actively infected with, or recovered from COVID-19. The repertoires were released in a freely available public database meant as a resource for research on the immune response to SARS-CoV-2. The samples were drawn from the first 160 participants of the ongoing ImmuneRACE study and from more than 1,000 subjects provided by 6 global collaborators. The sample metadata nearly always contained a de-identified subject ID, COVID-19 status, age in years and sex. Where HLA class I and class II types were available, the types were taken from metadata supplied by the sample provider, not from assay-based typing.

Worth noting for this clone: Its antigen remains unidentified. No quality values exist for individual bases; no much larger clone is one base distant.

TCRbeta CDR3 regions were amplified from genomic DNA by means of the immunoSEQ Assay, a bias-controlled multiplex PCR. In the authors' own workflow: The number of nucleated cells in each sample was estimated by amplification of reference gene primers within the assay. Sequence reads were collapsed and filtered to measure the absolute abundance of every unique TCRbeta CDR3 rearrangement. Productive Simpson clonality was computed per sample as the square root of Simpson's diversity index over productive rearrangements. Drawn from immuneACCESS, this table holds only the in-frame rearrangements with V and J called that TCRdb kept. Clones are partly lost; checked studies trace under half to an unresolved V gene and leave the rest unexplained. Clone size and V and J calls were adopted from that table, with D and trimming inferred from the DNA. The sample table records almost 250,000 clones; approximately 86% of these occur just once. Of the sample, around 1.5% falls within the top ten clones.

Study-wide conclusions, independent of this receptor: The amount of clinical and demographic metadata varied by source and participant and was provided uncurated.

V and J are trimmed by 2 bases and 4 bases, and the gene matches miss 4 bases of the junction. The germline V gene yields SGHRS for CDR1 and YFSETQ for CDR2. There are 15 amino acids in the CDR3, from cysteine to phenylalanine inclusive. CDR3 DNA is the only sequence kept; it has 45 bases, read in frame from the first base. A second Seattle source provided samples from volunteer blood donors who had recovered from COVID-19. Collaborating institutions collected whole blood in K2EDTA tubes following their own protocols. For TCRbeta analysis, collaborators shipped samples as frozen whole blood, isolated PBMCs, or DNA extracted from either of those sample types.

Sequencing was done on a sample of peripheral blood. The rearrangement combines TRBV5-1 with TRBJ2-2, and TRBD2 matches 8 of the central bases. This clonotype was obtained from a woman between 55 and 75 years old who had recovered from COVID-19. This receptor carries the CDR3 CASSLVAGFTGELFF. The base sequence is TGCGCCAGCAGCTTAGTAGCGGGGTTCACCGGGGAGCTGTTTTTT.